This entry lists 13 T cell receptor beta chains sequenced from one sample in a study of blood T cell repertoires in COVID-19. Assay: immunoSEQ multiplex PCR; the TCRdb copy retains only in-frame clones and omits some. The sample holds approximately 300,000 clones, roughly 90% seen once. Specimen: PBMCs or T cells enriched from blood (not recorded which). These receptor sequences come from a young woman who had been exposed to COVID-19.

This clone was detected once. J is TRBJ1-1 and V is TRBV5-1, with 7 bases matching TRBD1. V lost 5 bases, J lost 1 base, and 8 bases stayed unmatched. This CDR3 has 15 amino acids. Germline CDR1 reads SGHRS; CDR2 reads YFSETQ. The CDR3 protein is CASRQGGRTNTEAFF. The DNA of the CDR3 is TGCGCCAGCAGACAAGGGGGCCGGACGAACACTGAAGCTTTCTTT.

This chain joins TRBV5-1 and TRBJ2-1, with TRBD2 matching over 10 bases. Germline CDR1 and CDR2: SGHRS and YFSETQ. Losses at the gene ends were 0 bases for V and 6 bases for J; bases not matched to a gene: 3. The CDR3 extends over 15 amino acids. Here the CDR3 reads CASSLAASGGNEQFF. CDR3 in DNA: TGCGCCAGCAGCTTGGCCGCTAGCGGGGGCAATGAGCAGTTCTTC.

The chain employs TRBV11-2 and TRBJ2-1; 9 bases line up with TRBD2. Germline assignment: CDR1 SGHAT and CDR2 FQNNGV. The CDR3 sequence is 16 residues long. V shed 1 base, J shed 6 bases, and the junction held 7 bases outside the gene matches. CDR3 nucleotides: TGTGCCAGCAGCTTAGCGATGGCTAGCGGGGCCAATGAGCAGTTCTTC. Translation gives CASSLAMASGANEQFF.

The CDR3 nucleotides are TGTGCCAGCAGCGTACTCGGGGACTTGAACACCGGGGAGCTGTTTTTT. Translating it yields CASSVLGDLNTGELFF. The chain combines TRBV9 with TRBJ2-2, with D possibly matching TRBD2 (6 bases). V was clipped by 1 base and J by 1 base, with 11 bases between them. This CDR3 region has 16 residues. The germline V gene has CDR1 SGDLS and CDR2 YYNGEE.

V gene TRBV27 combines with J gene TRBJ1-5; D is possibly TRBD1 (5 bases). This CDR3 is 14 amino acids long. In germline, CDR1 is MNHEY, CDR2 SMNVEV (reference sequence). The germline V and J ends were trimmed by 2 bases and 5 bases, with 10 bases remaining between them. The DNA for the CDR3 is TGTGCCAGCAGTTTAAGTGGAGGGGATCAGCCCCAGCATTTT. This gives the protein CASSLSGGDQPQHF.

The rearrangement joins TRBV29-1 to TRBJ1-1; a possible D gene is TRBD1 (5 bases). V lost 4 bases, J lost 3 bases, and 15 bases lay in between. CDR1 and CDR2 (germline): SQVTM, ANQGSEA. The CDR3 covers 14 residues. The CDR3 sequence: CSVVSAPGYTEAFF. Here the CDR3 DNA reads TGCAGCGTTGTTTCTGCCCCAGGGTACACTGAAGCTTTCTTT.

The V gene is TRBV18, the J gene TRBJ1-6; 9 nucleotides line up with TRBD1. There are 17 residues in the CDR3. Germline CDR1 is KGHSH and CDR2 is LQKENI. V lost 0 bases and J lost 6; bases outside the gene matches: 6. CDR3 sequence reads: CASSPPNRGRPNSPLHF. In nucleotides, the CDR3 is TGTGCCAGCTCACCACCGAACAGGGGGCGGCCTAATTCACCCCTCCACTTT.

In nucleotides, the CDR3 is TGTGCCTGGAGTGTACAACAGGGGAGTTCACCCCTCCACTTT. Protein: CAWSVQQGSSPLHF. The chain has TRBV30 and TRBJ1-6; 7 bases are a match to TRBD1. Per the germline V gene, CDR1 is GTSNPN and CDR2 is SVGIG (reference sequence). The CDR3 runs 14 residues. The V segment lost 0 bases and the J segment 9 bases; nucleotides outside the gene matches: 5.

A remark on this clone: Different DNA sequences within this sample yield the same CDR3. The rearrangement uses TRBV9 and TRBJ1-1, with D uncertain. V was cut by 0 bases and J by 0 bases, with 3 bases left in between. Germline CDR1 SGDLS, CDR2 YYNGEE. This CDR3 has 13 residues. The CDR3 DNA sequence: TGTGCCAGCAGCGTAGCCGTGAACACTGAAGCTTTCTTT. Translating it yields CASSVAVNTEAFF.

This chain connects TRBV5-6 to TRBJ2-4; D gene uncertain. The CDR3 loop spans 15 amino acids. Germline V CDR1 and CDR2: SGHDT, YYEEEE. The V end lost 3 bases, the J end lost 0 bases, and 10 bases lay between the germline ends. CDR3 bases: TGTGCCAGCAGCTGGAACAGTTTAGCCAAAAACATTCAGTACTTC. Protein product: CASSWNSLAKNIQYF.

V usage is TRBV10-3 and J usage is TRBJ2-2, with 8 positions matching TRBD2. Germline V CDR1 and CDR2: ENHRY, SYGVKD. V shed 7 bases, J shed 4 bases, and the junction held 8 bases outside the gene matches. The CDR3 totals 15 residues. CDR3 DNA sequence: TGTGCCATCAAACATAGCGGGGAGGCCACCGGGGAGCTGTTTTTT. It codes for CAIKHSGEATGELFF.

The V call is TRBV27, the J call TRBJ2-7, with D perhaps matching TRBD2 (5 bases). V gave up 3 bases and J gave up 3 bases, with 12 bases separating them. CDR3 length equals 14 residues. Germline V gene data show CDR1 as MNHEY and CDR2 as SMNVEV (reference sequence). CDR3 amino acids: CASSFVEGSYEQYF. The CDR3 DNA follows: TGTGCCAGCAGTTTCGTAGAGGGTAGCTACGAGCAGTACTTC.

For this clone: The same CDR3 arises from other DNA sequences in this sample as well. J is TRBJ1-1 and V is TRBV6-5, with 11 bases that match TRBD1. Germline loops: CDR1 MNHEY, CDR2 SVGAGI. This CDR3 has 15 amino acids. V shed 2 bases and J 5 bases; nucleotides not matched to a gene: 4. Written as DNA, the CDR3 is TGTGCCAGCAGTTACGTGGGGACAGGGGGGACTGAAGCTTTCTTT. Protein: CASSYVGTGGTEAFF.